Presented here are 23 T cell receptor beta chains from one specimen sequenced in a study of T cell changes during pregnancy in multiple sclerosis. Some clones are missing from TCRdb's copy, which holds only in-frame ones; the method was immunoSEQ multiplex PCR. The table lists approximately 60,000 clones, 85% to 95% of them singletons, with approximately 0.36% in the top ten. The starting material was CD4+ T cells from peripheral blood mononuclear cells, obtained before pregnancy. The receptors come from a female donor with multiple sclerosis, enrolled in a pregnancy study.

The CDR3 DNA sequence: TGTGCCAGCAGACCGCAGGGTGCAACTAATGAAAAACTGTTTTTT. This codes for CASRPQGATNEKLFF. V is TRBV28 and J is TRBJ1-4; D is perhaps TRBD1 (5 bases). Deletions cut 6 bases from V and 0 bases from J, with 11 bases between. The CDR3 runs to 15 residues. Germline-derived CDR1 and CDR2 are MDHEN and SYDVKM.

DNA of the CDR3: TGTGCCAGCAGCGTAGATAGCGGGGCCTCCTACGAGCAGTACTTC. Translation gives CASSVDSGASYEQYF. The rearrangement links TRBV9 to TRBJ2-7; TRBD2 matches 8 bases. The V gene's germline CDR1 is SGDLS and CDR2 YYNGEE. V was pared by 0 bases and J by 0 bases, with 2 bases of the junction left unmatched. The CDR3 is 15 amino acids.

The chain has TRBV5-1 and TRBJ2-1, with 7 bases matching TRBD2. The V gene's germline CDR1 is SGHRS and CDR2 YFSETQ. The CDR3 contains 16 residues. V lost 4 bases, J lost 0 bases, and 7 bases stayed unmatched. The CDR3 loop reads CASSVSGQSSYNEQFF. CDR3 DNA sequence: TGCGCCAGCAGCGTTAGCGGGCAGAGCTCCTACAATGAGCAGTTCTTC.

The chain combines TRBV5-4 with TRBJ1-1; TRBD1 might be the D (5 bases). Trimming left V 5 bases short and J 6 bases short, with 14 bases between. Germline V lookup: CDR1 SGHNT, CDR2 YYREEE (reference sequence). CDR3 length: 13 residues. CDR3 in DNA: TGTGCCAGCAGTGGAGGGGTCGCCCCTGAAGCTTTCTTT. This encodes CASSGGVAPEAFF.

The chain carries TRBV29-1 and TRBJ2-3; 11 nucleotides agree with TRBD2. CDR3 size: 15 residues. Losses at the gene ends were 4 bases for V and 2 bases for J; bases not matched to a gene: 5. CDR1 and CDR2 from the germline V gene are SQVTM and ANQGSEA. CDR3 nucleotide sequence: TGCAGCGTTGGAGGGACTAGCGGAAACACAGATACGCAGTATTTT. As protein: CSVGGTSGNTDTQYF.

Here the CDR3 reads CSVRGGTSGGVGELFF. The CDR3 nucleotides read TGCAGCGTTAGGGGGGGGACCTCCGGGGGGGTCGGGGAGCTGTTTTTT. The genes are TRBV29-1 and TRBJ2-2; 8 bases line up with TRBD2. The CDR3 is 16 amino acids. The germline CDR1 and CDR2 sequences are SQVTM and ANQGSEA. Unmatched junction bases numbered 15, after V lost 5 bases and J lost 7 bases.

This rearrangement joins TRBV6-1 to TRBJ2-7; the match to TRBD2 covers 9 bases. Trimming cost V 9 bases and J 3 bases; bases outside gene matches: 3. Germline V gene data show CDR1 as MNHNS and CDR2 as SASEGT. This CDR3 has 12 residues. The CDR3 is CASRLAVYEQYF. CDR3 nucleotide sequence: TGTGCCAGTAGACTAGCGGTCTACGAGCAGTACTTC.

With respect to this clone: A read error may account for a junction end that differs from germline. The V call is TRBV7-7, the J call TRBJ2-5; D might be TRBD2 (7 bases). Germline CDR1 reads SSHAT; CDR2 reads FNYEAQ (reference sequence). CDR3 length: 15 residues. CDR3 amino acids: CASSLGRGALETQYF. The CDR3, as DNA: TGTGCTAGCAGCTTAGGACGGGGGGCGTTGGAGACCCAGTACTTC.

This chain uses TRBV6-6 with TRBJ2-7; 9 bases agree with TRBD2. This CDR3 contains 14 residues. Germline lookup yields CDR1 MNHNY and CDR2 SVGAGI (reference sequence). V trimming: 4 bases; J trimming: 4 bases; junction bases outside the gene matches: 5. CDR3: CASSFLAGTYEQYF. CDR3 bases: TGTGCCAGCAGTTTCCTAGCGGGGACATACGAGCAGTACTTC.

CDR3 amino acids: CASSLETPGELFF. In DNA form, the CDR3 reads TGTGCCAGCAGCTTAGAAACACCCGGGGAGCTGTTTTTT. This chain joins TRBV7-3 and TRBJ2-2; the D is unclear. The CDR3 is 13 amino acids. The V gene's germline CDR1 is SGHTA and CDR2 FQGTGA. The germline V and J ends were trimmed by 2 bases and 6 bases, with 7 bases remaining between them. The whole variable domain, remainder taken from reference TRBV7-3 and TRBJ2-2, is GAGVSQTPSNKVTEKGKYVELRCDPISGHTALYWYRQSLGQGPEFLIYFQGTGAADDSGLPNDRFFAVRPEGSVSTLKIQRTERGDSAVYLCASSLETPGELFFGEGSRLTVL.

This sequence joins TRBV19 and TRBJ2-3, with 13 bases aligning to TRBD2. J lost 3 bases, V lost 7 bases, and 10 bases had no gene match. Germline loops: CDR1 LNHDA, CDR2 SQIVND (reference sequence). CDR3 size: 17 residues. Written as DNA, the CDR3 is TGTGCCAGTACCAGAGTCCCGGGACTAGCGGGGACAGATACGCAGTATTTT. Amino acids: CASTRVPGLAGTDTQYF.

The V call is TRBV7-9, the J call TRBJ2-3; D gene uncertain. From germline, CDR1 is SEHNR and CDR2 FQNEAQ (reference sequence). The V end was cut by 6 bases, the J end by 0 bases, with 16 bases between. The CDR3 is made up of 16 amino acids. The CDR3 sequence is CASSTTTRRSTDTQYF. In DNA form, the CDR3 reads TGTGCCAGCAGTACCACCACCAGAAGAAGCACAGATACGCAGTATTTT.

The chain links TRBV18 to TRBJ2-3; D may be TRBD1 (5 bases). From germline, CDR1 is KGHSH and CDR2 LQKENI. CDR3 size: 17 residues. The ends were cut back, 3 bases at V and 6 bases at J, with 22 bases in the middle. The DNA of the CDR3 is TGTGCCAGCTCACCCAAGAGGTCAGGGATTCAATCGGATACGCAGTATTTT. This encodes CASSPKRSGIQSDTQYF.

The chain links TRBV27 to TRBJ1-2; D gene unclear. Trimming removed 3 bases at V and 3 bases at J, with 14 bases between. The CDR3 loop spans 15 amino acids. Germline CDR1 reads MNHEY; CDR2 reads SMNVEV (reference sequence). CDR3 in amino acids: CASSLAIGEDYGYTF. CDR3 DNA: TGTGCCAGCAGTTTGGCGATCGGCGAGGACTATGGCTACACCTTC.

The genes are TRBV6-5 and TRBJ1-1, with 8 nucleotides matching TRBD1. J was trimmed by 4 bases and V by 2 bases; bases with no gene match: 6. The CDR3 length is 15 residues. CDR1 is MNHEY and CDR2 is SVGAGI in the germline V gene. The CDR3 loop reads CASSYTLTGGTEAFF. The CDR3 DNA is TGTGCCAGCAGTTACACCCTCACAGGGGGCACTGAAGCTTTCTTT.

This rearrangement joins TRBV9 to TRBJ2-3, with 10 positions matching TRBD2. The CDR3 runs 16 residues. The germline V gene encodes CDR1 SGDLS and CDR2 YYNGEE. The junction had 7 bases not matched to a gene; V was cut back by 0 bases and J by 6 bases. DNA for the CDR3: TGTGCCAGCAGCGTAGGGACTAGCGGAGGGGGGGATACGCAGTATTTT. Residues: CASSVGTSGGGDTQYF. The whole variable domain, filled in from reference TRBV9 and TRBJ2-3, reads DSGVTQTPKHLITATGQRVTLRCSPRSGDLSVYWYQQSLDQGLQFLIQYYNGEERAKGNILERFSAQQFPDLHSELNLSSLELGDSALYFCASSVGTSGGGDTQYFGPGTRLTVL.

As DNA, the CDR3 is TGCGCCAGCAGCCTACTAGCGGGAGGGCCCGACGAGCAGTACTTC. This translates into CASSLLAGGPDEQYF. The rearrangement uses TRBV5-1 and TRBJ2-7, with 13 bases matching TRBD2. This CDR3 spans 15 amino acids. In germline, CDR1 is SGHRS, CDR2 YFSETQ. The trim removed 4 bases at V and 5 bases at J, leaving 6 bases unmatched.

J is TRBJ2-5 and V is TRBV18, with D possibly matching TRBD1 (6 bases). The CDR3 is 16 residues long. Trimming removed 1 base from V and 4 bases from J, with 16 bases in between. The germline CDR1 and CDR2 sequences are KGHSH and LQKENI. The CDR3 protein is CASSPQRGQIIETQYF. The DNA for the CDR3 is TGTGCCAGCTCACCACAAAGAGGACAGATAATAGAGACCCAGTACTTC.

J is TRBJ1-1 and V is TRBV28, with a possible D match to TRBD1 (5 bases). Germline V gives CDR1 MDHEN, CDR2 SYDVKM. The CDR3 is 14 residues long. V shed 6 bases and J shed 5 bases, with 16 bases lying between them. CDR3 sequence: CASSPHAPGTEAFF. The DNA of the CDR3 is TGTGCCAGCAGCCCCCATGCCCCAGGGACTGAAGCTTTCTTT.

V gene TRBV5-5 combines with J gene TRBJ1-5; D is unresolved. Germline CDR1 reads SGHKS; CDR2 reads YYEKEE (reference sequence). Deletions cut 4 bases from V and 0 bases from J, with 11 bases between. The CDR3 spans 15 residues. The CDR3 coding sequence is TGTGCCAGCAGCCAGGCCTTCTTTAGCAATCAGCCCCAGCATTTT. This sequence encodes CASSQAFFSNQPQHF.

The chain has TRBV28 and TRBJ1-5, with TRBD1 identical over 8 bases. V trimming: 6 bases; J trimming: 4 bases; junction bases outside the gene matches: 8. Germline V gene lookup returns CDR1 MDHEN and CDR2 SYDVKM. The length of the CDR3 is 15 residues. CDR3 loop: CASSQGQGKNQPQHF. As DNA, the CDR3 is TGTGCCAGCAGCCAAGGACAGGGTAAGAATCAGCCCCAGCATTTT.

The chain couples TRBV10-3 to TRBJ2-7; 10 nucleotides line up with TRBD2. Germline V CDR1 and CDR2: ENHRY, SYGVKD. This CDR3 region has 14 residues. The V segment lost 7 bases and the J segment 7 bases; nucleotides outside the gene matches: 10. The DNA of the CDR3 is TGTGCCATCACGCCGGGTAGCGGGAGGTTTGAGCAGTACTTC. Its translation is CAITPGSGRFEQYF.

This chain connects TRBV5-1 to TRBJ2-7; D is ambiguous. Trimming took 2 bases from V and 3 from J, leaving 9 bases between them. The CDR3 length is 13 residues. CDR1 and CDR2 (germline): SGHRS, YFSETQ. CDR3 protein: CASSFKQNYEQYF. The CDR3 coding sequence is TGCGCCAGCAGCTTTAAACAGAACTACGAGCAGTACTTC.